The 12 T cell receptor beta chains below all came from one sample that was sequenced in a study of regulatory T cells in long-lasting Graves disease. HTBI primers from iRepertoire and Arm-PCR of CDR3 regions yielded the TCR beta libraries. A single record per CDR3 protein comes from TCRdb applying MiXCR to the multiplex PCR reads. The repertoire consists of roughly 350,000 distinct CDR3 sequences, with over 15% occurring once and the leading ten covering approximately 30%. Time point indicated: newly diagnosed GD, antithyroid drugs for less than 3 months. Isolated PBMC RNA provided the starting material for the TCR library. This sample was also put to use in a study of T cells in Graves' hyperthyroidism and ophthalmopathy.

The specimen was peripheral blood mononuclear cells (PBMCs), collected at new diagnosis, from a patient treated with antithyroid drugs. Every receptor here comes from a man in his forties with Graves disease.

This clonotype was seen many times. V gene TRBV2 combines with J gene TRBJ2-7; D unclear. With 2 bases removed from V and 0 bases from J, the gap between germline ends came to 8 bases. Germline CDR1 is SNHLY and CDR2 is FYNNEI. This CDR3 is built from 14 residues. In nucleotides, the CDR3 is TGTGCCAGCAGTGAACGGCTAGACTCCTACGAGCAGTACTTC. Translating gives CASSERLDSYEQYF. Combining the CDR3 with reference TRBV2 and TRBJ2-7 gives the whole variable domain EPEVTQTPSHQVTQMGQEVILRCVPISNHLYFYWYRQILGQKVEFLVSFYNNEISEKSEIFDDQFSVERPDGSNFTLKIRSTKLEDSAMYFCASSERLDSYEQYFGPGTRLTVT.

This clonotype was picked up a small number of times. The V and J genes are TRBV5-1 and TRBJ2-6; TRBD1 agrees at 10 bases. Per germline, CDR1 SGHRS and CDR2 YFSETQ. CDR3 length: 16 residues. V was clipped by 7 bases and J by 0 bases; unmatched bases: 4. The CDR3 DNA is TGCGCCAGCCGGAGACAGGGGGCCTCTGGGGCCAACGTCCTGACTTTC. Translated, it gives CASRRQGASGANVLTF.

This clonotype has ten or more counts. The V call is TRBV27, the J call TRBJ1-4; D ambiguous. In germline, CDR1 is MNHEY, CDR2 SMNVEV (reference sequence). V dropped 5 bases and J dropped 5 bases, with 15 bases sitting between them. The CDR3 sequence is 15 residues long. The CDR3 sequence is CASSPFEWPNEKLFF. CDR3 coding DNA: TGTGCCAGCAGTCCCTTCGAGTGGCCAAATGAAAAACTGTTTTTT.

Ten or more counts support this clonotype. The CDR3 sequence is CASSLGAEPYYGYTF. Written as DNA, the CDR3 is TGTGCCAGCAGTTTGGGGGCCGAACCCTACTATGGCTACACCTTC. J is TRBJ1-2 and V is TRBV12-3 or TRBV12-4, with D tentatively TRBD1 (6 bases). The CDR3 runs to 15 residues. The ends were cut back, 3 bases at V and 3 bases at J, with 14 bases in the middle.

This sequence joins TRBV2 and TRBJ2-1, with D perhaps TRBD1 or TRBD2 (9 bases each). CDR3 size: 19 residues. Germline V gene sequence: CDR1 SNHLY, CDR2 FYNNEI. V lost 6 bases to trimming and J lost 7 bases, with 31 bases between them. CDR3: CASRTGGTSGPSAGNEQFF. In DNA, the CDR3 is TGTGCCAGCAGAACAGGGGGCACTAGCGGGCCCTCGGCAGGGAATGAGCAGTTCTTC.

Many counts were recorded for this clonotype. The chain combines TRBV12-3 or TRBV12-4 with TRBJ2-5; 8 bases map to TRBD1. V lost 7 bases and J lost 2; bases outside the gene matches: 9. The CDR3 sequence is 15 residues long. The CDR3 nucleotides are TGTGCCAGCACTAGGCAGGGGGCGGGTCAAGAGACCCAGTACTTC. Protein product: CASTRQGAGQETQYF.

This clonotype showed up many times. The chain links TRBV18 to TRBJ1-5; TRBD1 aligns across 11 bases. The V and J ends lost 5 bases and 2 bases, in that order; junction bases with no gene match: 8. The V gene's germline CDR1 is KGHSH and CDR2 LQKENI. CDR3 length: 17 residues. CDR3 loop: CASSRTGGADGNQPQHF. The CDR3 DNA sequence: TGTGCCAGCTCAAGGACAGGGGGCGCGGATGGCAATCAGCCCCAGCATTTT. Using reference TRBV18 and TRBJ1-5 for the parts outside the CDR3, the full variable domain is NAGVMQNPRHLVRRRGQEARLRCSPMKGHSHVYWYRQLPEEGLKFMVYLQKENIIDESGMPKERFSAEFPKEGPSILRIQQVVRGDSAAYFCASSRTGGADGNQPQHFGDGTRLSIL.

There are a few counts of this clonotype. This chain links TRBV29-1 with TRBJ1-1; D remains ambiguous. Germline CDR1 and CDR2: SQVTM and ANQGSEA. V lost 4 bases and J lost 7, with 19 bases in between. The CDR3 is 14 amino acids. The CDR3 loop reads CSVGDSRLLGEAFF. As DNA, the CDR3 is TGCAGCGTTGGCGATTCGAGATTACTTGGTGAAGCTTTCTTT.

This clonotype appeared many times. The chain carries TRBV6-1 and TRBJ2-5; 8 bases align to TRBD2. V was clipped by 4 bases and J by 2 bases; unmatched bases: 6. Germline assignment: CDR1 MNHNS and CDR2 SASEGT. This CDR3 has 15 amino acids. CDR3: CASSVVGLAQETQYF. The CDR3 region has the DNA TGTGCCAGCAGTGTGGTTGGACTAGCACAAGAGACCCAGTACTTC.

The CDR3 DNA reads as TGTGCCTGGAGTGCTCAGGGCGATAATTCACCCCTCCACTTT. It specifies CAWSAQGDNSPLHF. The chain combines TRBV30 with TRBJ1-6; a possible D gene is TRBD1 (5 bases). The ends were cut back, 1 base at V and 5 bases at J, with 9 bases in the middle. This CDR3 has 14 residues. CDR1 is GTSNPN, CDR2 SVGIG, per germline (reference sequence).

This clonotype was observed once. J is TRBJ2-7 and V is TRBV11-3, with D perhaps TRBD1 or TRBD2 (6 bases each). V was trimmed by 5 bases and J by 2 bases, leaving 13 bases between them. Germline CDR1 reads SGHNT; CDR2 reads YENEEA. The length of the CDR3 is 14 residues. CDR3 nucleotide sequence: TGTGCCAGCAGCCTATACGGGGGCGCCTACGAGCAGTACTTC. Its protein is CASSLYGGAYEQYF.

The rearrangement joins TRBV3-1 to TRBJ2-1, with 8 bases matching TRBD2. V lost 4 bases, J lost 10 bases, and 0 bases stayed unmatched. The CDR3 contains 11 residues. Germline V gene lookup returns CDR1 LGHDT and CDR2 YNNKEL (reference sequence). This CDR3 reads CASSRGGEQFF. The CDR3 nucleotides read TGTGCCAGCAGCCGCGGGGGGGAGCAGTTCTTC.